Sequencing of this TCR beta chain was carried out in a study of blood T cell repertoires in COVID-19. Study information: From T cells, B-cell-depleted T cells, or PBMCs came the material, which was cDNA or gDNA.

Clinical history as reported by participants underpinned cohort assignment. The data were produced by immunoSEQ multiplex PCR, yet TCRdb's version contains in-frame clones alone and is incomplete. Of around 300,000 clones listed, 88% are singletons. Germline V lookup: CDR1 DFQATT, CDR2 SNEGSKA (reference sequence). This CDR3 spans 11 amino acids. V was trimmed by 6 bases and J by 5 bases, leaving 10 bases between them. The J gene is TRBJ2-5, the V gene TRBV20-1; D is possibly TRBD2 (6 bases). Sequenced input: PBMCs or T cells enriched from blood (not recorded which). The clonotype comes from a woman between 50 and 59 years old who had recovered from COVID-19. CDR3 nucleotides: TGCAGTGCGGAGGGGCGGGAGACCCAGTACTTC. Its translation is CSAEGRETQYF.